Listed here are 13 T cell receptor beta chains from one sample, sequenced in a study of T-cell reconstitution after alpha-beta-depleted transplantation in children. The TCRbeta library incorporated unique molecular identifiers. TCRdb re-called the PCR reads through MiXCR, storing one row per CDR3 protein. The sample yields around 450,000 distinct CDR3 sequences, approximately 10% seen once. Sequencing used PBMCs, obtained before TCRalphabeta/CD19-depleted stem cell transplant. All receptors derive from a child aged 2-15 years with inherited bone marrow failure, due to receive a stem cell transplant.

A remark on this clonotype: The germline gene is not matched at one end of the junction; a read error may be the cause. V usage is TRBV18 and J usage is TRBJ2-3, with 10 bases matching TRBD2. The CDR3 is 15 amino acids. Germline V gene lookup returns CDR1 KGHSH and CDR2 LQKENI. The CDR3 spells CASSRSGRGPDTLYF. Here the CDR3 DNA reads TGTGCCAGCTCACGAAGCGGGAGGGGACCAGATACGCTGTATTTT.

This chain's CDR3 is CASSQEELFHPNEQFF. CDR3 DNA sequence: TGCGCCAGCAGCCAAGAGGAACTATTCCACCCCAATGAGCAGTTCTTC. The chain is built from TRBV4-1 and TRBJ2-1; D is unclear. Germline loops: CDR1 MGHRA, CDR2 YSYEKL. V was shortened by 0 bases and J by 6 bases, with 15 bases between the two germline ends. CDR3 length equals 16 residues.

Many counts were recorded for this clonotype. V and J are TRBV2 and TRBJ1-1; TRBD1 agrees at 7 bases. Germline CDR1 is SNHLY and CDR2 is FYNNEI. This CDR3 is 12 amino acids long. Trimming took 6 bases from V and 6 from J; bases not matched to a gene: 4. The chain's CDR3 is CASRTGSPEAFF. The CDR3 DNA sequence: TGTGCCAGCAGGACAGGGAGCCCTGAAGCTTTCTTT.

As concerns this clonotype: Being one base from a much bigger clone, this may be a read error. J is TRBJ2-5 and V is TRBV11-3; no clear D gene. This CDR3 is 15 amino acids long. Germline CDR1 and CDR2: SGHNT and YENEEA. CDR3 in amino acids: CASSLWKETQEAQYF. The DNA for the CDR3 is TGTGCCAGCAGCTTATGGAAAGAGACCCAAGAGGCCCAGTACTTC.

This clonotype was detected ten times or more. The J gene is TRBJ2-5, the V gene TRBV5-4; D possibly uses TRBD1 or TRBD2 (5 bases each). The germline V gene encodes CDR1 SGHNT and CDR2 YYREEE (reference sequence). V was shortened by 4 bases and J by 1 base, with 17 bases between the two germline ends. The CDR3 is 16 residues long. The DNA for the CDR3 is TGTGCCAGCAGCAATTTCGGGGCCGTACCCCAAGAGACCCAGTACTTC. Its protein is CASSNFGAVPQETQYF. The full variable domain, completed using reference TRBV5-4 and TRBJ2-5, is ETGVTQSPTHLIKTRGQQVTLRCSSQSGHNTVSWYQQALGQGPQFIFQYYREEENGRGNFPPRFSGLQFPNYSSELNVNALELDDSALYLCASSNFGAVPQETQYFGPGTRLLVL.

This clonotype was found many times. J is TRBJ2-7 and V is TRBV5-1; no clear D. This CDR3 is built from 14 residues. Germline CDR1 SGHRS, CDR2 YFSETQ. Trimming pared 5 bases from V and 0 bases from J, leaving 12 bases between. The chain's CDR3 is CASRFLSDSYEQYF. Here the CDR3 DNA reads TGCGCCAGCAGGTTTCTCTCAGACTCCTACGAGCAGTACTTC.

This clonotype was counted only a few times. The chain couples TRBV20-1 to TRBJ1-2; TRBD1 matches at 8 bases. Germline V gene lookup returns CDR1 DFQATT and CDR2 SNEGSKA (reference sequence). The CDR3 is 17 amino acids. V gave up 5 bases and J gave up 4 bases; unmatched junction bases: 18. CDR3 in amino acids: CSAPKKPGTGALYGYTF. The CDR3 coding sequence is TGCAGTGCTCCTAAGAAGCCCGGGACAGGTGCCCTCTATGGCTACACCTTC.

This sequence joins TRBV7-2 and TRBJ1-2; 7 positions agree with TRBD1. This CDR3 has 13 residues. Germline lookup yields CDR1 SGHTA and CDR2 FQGNSA. V shed 1 base, J shed 5 bases, and the junction held 1 base outside the gene matches. The CDR3 region has the DNA TGTGCCAGCAGCTTAGGGGGACAGTATGGCTACACCTTC. Protein product: CASSLGGQYGYTF. Looking up the rest from reference TRBV7-2 and TRBJ1-2 gives the full variable domain: GAGVSQSPSNKVTEKGKDVELRCDPISGHTALYWYRQSLGQGLEFLIYFQGNSAPDKSGLPSDRFSAERTGGSVSTLTIQRTQQEDSAVYLCASSLGGQYGYTFGSGTRLTVV.

This clonotype occurred many times. The chain links TRBV6-1 to TRBJ2-7; no reliable D call. Trimming took off 3 bases at V and 3 bases at J, with 9 bases between the two ends. In germline, CDR1 is MNHNS, CDR2 SASEGT. CDR3 length equals 13 residues. CDR3 region: CASSEGILYEQYF. The DNA for the CDR3 is TGTGCCAGCAGTGAGGGAATTCTCTACGAGCAGTACTTC.

There are many counts of this clonotype. The chain combines TRBV10-3 with TRBJ2-1; 9 bases line up with TRBD2. Germline V gives CDR1 ENHRY, CDR2 SYGVKD. V shed 2 bases, J shed 1 base, and the junction held 3 bases outside the gene matches. The CDR3 is 16 residues long. The CDR3 coding sequence is TGTGCCATCAGTGAGCCTAGCGGGGATTCCTACAATGAGCAGTTCTTC. It translates to CAISEPSGDSYNEQFF.

This clonotype was observed many times. The chain carries TRBV28 and TRBJ2-7; 7 nucleotides align to TRBD1. The CDR3 runs 13 residues. Trimming removed 3 bases from V and 3 bases from J; junction bases left unmatched: 2. CDR1 and CDR2 from the germline V gene are MDHEN and SYDVKM. The CDR3 protein is CASSFGTVYEQYF. In nucleotides, the CDR3 is TGTGCCAGCAGTTTTGGGACAGTCTACGAGCAGTACTTC.

Ten or more counts support this clonotype. The V call is TRBV20-1, the J call TRBJ2-5; 7 bases fit TRBD2. The CDR3 has 14 amino acids. V dropped 1 base and J dropped 3; count of bases not matched to a gene: 5. Germline V gives CDR1 DFQATT, CDR2 SNEGSKA (reference sequence). DNA of the CDR3: TGCAGTGCTAGAGGGGGGAGGGCGGAAGAGACCCAGTACTTC. Protein: CSARGGRAEETQYF.

The table lists this clonotype with many counts. The V and J genes are TRBV7-9 and TRBJ2-7, with 8 positions matching TRBD2. V shed 1 base, J shed 3 bases, and the junction held 11 bases outside the gene matches. The CDR3 is 17 residues long. CDR1 is SEHNR, CDR2 FQNEAQ, per germline (reference sequence). The CDR3 is CASSLGLTSGDIYEQYF. In DNA form, the CDR3 reads TGTGCCAGCAGCTTAGGACTAACTAGCGGCGACATCTACGAGCAGTACTTC.